The 14 T cell receptor beta chains in this list originate from one sample, sequenced in a study of T-cell memory formation after mild COVID-19. MiXCR, applied by TCRdb to the 5' RACE reads, yields one record per CDR3 protein. This sample carries hundreds of thousands of distinct CDR3 sequences, 20% of them seen once, and the ten largest clones take 8.4%. What was sequenced was PBMCs or a T cell subset sorted from them (not recorded which). The receptors shown here come from an adult woman who had mild COVID-19 (a few samples of this study predate the infection). Cell type and time point are not known.

This clonotype was seen only a few times. J is TRBJ1-2 and V is TRBV7-9; TRBD1 matches 9 bases. This CDR3 has 17 amino acids. Germline values: CDR1 SEHNR, CDR2 FQNEAQ (reference sequence). Trimming at V came to 7 bases and at J to 2 bases, leaving 14 bases not matched to a gene. CDR3 sequence: CASTIGGGQGVNYGYTF. The CDR3 region has the DNA TGTGCCAGCACCATTGGAGGGGGACAGGGAGTAAACTATGGCTACACCTTC.

The V and J genes are TRBV10-3 and TRBJ2-7; 11 bases map to TRBD1. The junction had 4 bases not matched to a gene; V was cut back by 4 bases and J by 5 bases. CDR3 size: 14 residues. CDR1 is ENHRY and CDR2 is SYGVKD in the germline V gene. The chain's CDR3 is CAISAGTGGNEQYF. Here the CDR3 DNA reads TGTGCCATCAGTGCCGGGACAGGGGGAAACGAGCAGTACTTC.

This chain connects TRBV29-1 to TRBJ2-1; D possibly corresponds to TRBD2 (6 bases). Per the germline V gene, CDR1 is SQVTM and CDR2 is ANQGSEA. The CDR3 extends over 15 amino acids. Trimming took 3 bases from V and 6 from J, leaving 18 bases between them. The CDR3 spells CSVEPASDLSNEQFF. CDR3 DNA: TGCAGCGTTGAGCCGGCTAGCGATCTTAGCAATGAGCAGTTCTTC.

The CDR3 DNA sequence: TGCAGTGCTCGACTAGACTCCTACGAGCAGTACTTC. Translating gives CSARLDSYEQYF. The rearrangement uses TRBV20-1 and TRBJ2-7; D is perhaps TRBD2 (6 bases). The CDR3 is made up of 12 amino acids. Germline values: CDR1 DFQATT, CDR2 SNEGSKA (reference sequence). The ends were cut back, 5 bases at V and 0 bases at J, with 8 bases in the middle.

A note on this clonotype: The junction differs from germline at one of its ends, possibly a read error. J is TRBJ2-7 and V is TRBV5-1; D gene uncertain. Germline V gives CDR1 SGHRS, CDR2 YFSETQ. The CDR3 has 17 residues. The chain's CDR3 is CASSWLGPPNGQKGSDF. Written as DNA, the CDR3 is TGCGCCAGCAGCTGGCTAGGACCACCAAATGGCCAAAAGGGAAGTGACTTC. Filled out from reference TRBV5-1 and TRBJ2-7, the complete variable domain reads KAGVTQTPRYLIKTRGQQVTLSCSPISGHRSVSWYQQTPGQGLQFLFEYFSETQRNKGNFPGRFSGRQFSNSRSEMNVSTLELGDSALYLCASSWLGPPNGQKGSDFGPGTRLTVT.

The V and J genes are TRBV27 and TRBJ2-1; the match to TRBD1 covers 10 bases. CDR3 size: 15 residues. The germline V gene encodes CDR1 MNHEY and CDR2 SMNVEV (reference sequence). J lost 8 bases, V lost 6 bases, and 10 bases had no gene match. CDR3 protein: CASRGTGTGEDEQFF. The CDR3 DNA sequence: TGTGCCAGCAGGGGGACCGGGACAGGGGAGGATGAGCAGTTCTTC.

This clonotype was picked up a small number of times. V gene TRBV18 combines with J gene TRBJ2-7; D gene unclear. The CDR3 is made up of 13 amino acids. The V end lost 3 bases, the J end lost 5 bases, and 11 bases lay between the germline ends. Germline CDR1 is KGHSH and CDR2 is LQKENI. The CDR3 DNA follows: TGTGCCAGCTCACCCCCGGTTCTCGACGAGCAGTACTTC. It encodes CASSPPVLDEQYF. The variable domain in full, completed from reference TRBV18 and TRBJ2-7, reads NAGVMQNPRHLVRRRGQEARLRCSPMKGHSHVYWYRQLPEEGLKFMVYLQKENIIDESGMPKERFSAEFPKEGPSILRIQQVVRGDSAAYFCASSPPVLDEQYFGPGTRLTVT.

The chain employs TRBV30 and TRBJ1-3; 8 bases are shared with TRBD1. Germline V lookup: CDR1 GTSNPN, CDR2 SVGIG (reference sequence). The CDR3 sequence is 15 residues long. After removal of 2 bases from V and 0 bases from J, the junction contained 3 bases not matched to a gene. As DNA, the CDR3 is TGTGCCTGGAGTCAGGGGGCTTCCTCTGGAAACACCATATATTTT. It specifies CAWSQGASSGNTIYF. Combining the CDR3 with reference TRBV30 and TRBJ1-3 gives the whole variable domain SQTIHQWPATLVQPVGSPLSLECTVEGTSNPNLYWYRQAAGRGLQLLFYSVGIGQISSEVPQNLSASRPQDRQFILSSKKLLLSDSGFYLCAWSQGASSGNTIYFGEGSWLTVV.

This sequence joins TRBV12-3 or TRBV12-4 and TRBJ2-1; D remains unclear. V was shortened by 6 bases and J by 3 bases, with 9 bases between the two germline ends. This CDR3 is 13 amino acids long. In DNA, the CDR3 is TGTGCCAGCAGCCCAGGTAACTACAATGAGCAGTTCTTC. This codes for CASSPGNYNEQFF.

The chain has TRBV24-1 and TRBJ1-2; D is possibly TRBD1 (6 bases). CDR3 length: 13 residues. Looked up from germline, CDR1 is KGHDR and CDR2 is SFDVKD. V was pared by 4 bases and J by 5 bases, with 10 bases between. As DNA, the CDR3 is TGTGCCACCAGTGACCAACAGGGTTATGGCTACACCTTC. This codes for CATSDQQGYGYTF.

This clonotype came up many times. The chain recombines TRBV9 with TRBJ2-1; TRBD2 might be the D (7 bases). CDR1 is SGDLS, CDR2 YYNGEE, per germline. Trimming cost V 7 bases and J 7 bases, with 12 bases left between them. CDR3 length equals 12 residues. The CDR3 here is CASGGAENEQFF. The CDR3 DNA follows: TGTGCCAGCGGGGGGGCGGAGAATGAGCAGTTCTTC.

J is TRBJ1-1 and V is TRBV5-1, with D perhaps TRBD1 (5 bases). Germline V lookup: CDR1 SGHRS, CDR2 YFSETQ. V lost 1 base and J 3 bases, leaving 16 bases between the germline ends. CDR3 length: 16 residues. For the CDR3, the DNA is TGCGCCAGCAGCTTGATGTTGGGGCGGTCGGACACTGAAGCTTTCTTT. Its translation is CASSLMLGRSDTEAFF.

This clonotype was counted only a few times. The rearrangement links TRBV7-3 to TRBJ2-5; no clear D. The V gene lost 1 base and the J gene lost 4 bases, with 7 bases spanning the gap. CDR3 length equals 13 residues. Germline values: CDR1 SGHTA, CDR2 FQGTGA. CDR3 coding DNA: TGTGCCAGCAGCTTAATACCCCTAGAGACCCAGTACTTC. Its protein product is CASSLIPLETQYF.

This clonotype has ten or more counts. In nucleotides, the CDR3 is TGTGCCAGCAGCCGGGACAGAAACCAAGAGACCCAGTACTTC. Amino acid sequence: CASSRDRNQETQYF. V gene TRBV3-1 combines with J gene TRBJ2-5; TRBD1 matches 7 bases. Germline CDR1 LGHDT, CDR2 YNNKEL (reference sequence). The CDR3 sequence is 14 residues long. V lost 4 bases, J lost 0 bases, and 2 bases stayed unmatched.